This T cell receptor (beta chain) stems from a study of blood T cell repertoires in COVID-19. Whole-study context: Samples came from the United States, Italy and Spain, spanning acute and convalescent COVID-19.

Per the original data handling: Estimation of nucleated cell counts relied on the amplification of reference gene primers. Here immunoSEQ multiplex PCR was the method, and the copy in TCRdb shows in-frame clones only, minus some. That table gives V, J and clone size, and the DNA gave D and trimming. The sample records approximately 190,000 clones, around 80% being singletons. From germline, CDR1 is MDHEN and CDR2 SYDVKM. J gave up 8 bases and V 5 bases, and 14 bases lay outside the gene matches. This CDR3 comprises 15 residues. The receptor was derived from a human donor in a cohort sampled during active COVID-19. Sequencing input: peripheral blood. The chain recombines TRBV28 with TRBJ1-2; 7 bases line up with TRBD1. CDR3 loop: CASSDRDRPLRGYTF. In DNA, the CDR3 is TGTGCCAGCAGTGACCGGGACAGACCTCTACGGGGCTACACCTTC.